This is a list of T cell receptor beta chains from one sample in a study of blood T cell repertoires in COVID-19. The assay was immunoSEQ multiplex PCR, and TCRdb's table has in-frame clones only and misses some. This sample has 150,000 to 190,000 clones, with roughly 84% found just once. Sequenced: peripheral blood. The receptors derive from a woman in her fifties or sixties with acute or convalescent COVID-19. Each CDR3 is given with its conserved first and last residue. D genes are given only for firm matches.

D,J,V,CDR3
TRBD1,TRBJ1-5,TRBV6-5,CASRSGGADQPQHF
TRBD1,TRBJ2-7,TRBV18,CASSPNGQAYEQYF
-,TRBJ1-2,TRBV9,CASSVEPGGDYGYTF
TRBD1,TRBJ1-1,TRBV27,CASSLESGTGAFF
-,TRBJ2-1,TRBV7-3,CASSESAYNEQFF
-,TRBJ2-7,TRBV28,CASTKVLGPRRESYEQYF
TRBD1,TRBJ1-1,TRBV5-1,CASSIGQALNTEAFF
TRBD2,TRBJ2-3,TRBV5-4,CASSGGGRTDTQYF
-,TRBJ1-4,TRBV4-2,CASSQETSGEKLFF
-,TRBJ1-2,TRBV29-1,CSVEQGLGGYTF
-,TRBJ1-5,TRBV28,CASSPRLGNQPQHF
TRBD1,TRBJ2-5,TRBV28,CASSRPGQGMKTQYF
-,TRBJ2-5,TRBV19,CASSMGQGTAETQYF
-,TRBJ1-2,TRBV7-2,CATPETAANYGYTF
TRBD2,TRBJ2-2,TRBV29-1,CSVRGTSGRVARLFF
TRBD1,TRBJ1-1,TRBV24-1,CATSDWDSTEAFF
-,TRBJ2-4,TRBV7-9,CASSLGVIGNIQYF
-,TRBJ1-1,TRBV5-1,CASSPLGSEAFF
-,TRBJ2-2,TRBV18,CASSLRSGNTGELFF
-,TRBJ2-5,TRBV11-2,CASSLGRFSEETQYF
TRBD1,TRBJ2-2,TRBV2,CASGQGPGELFF
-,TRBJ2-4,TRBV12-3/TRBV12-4,CASSPPPQNIQYF
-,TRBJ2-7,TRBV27,CASSSNSYEQYF
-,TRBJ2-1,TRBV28,CASSSPLAYRSYNEQFF
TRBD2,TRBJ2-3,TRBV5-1,CASSFQPGGGDTQYF
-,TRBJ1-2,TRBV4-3,CASSQGYSVSFYGYTF
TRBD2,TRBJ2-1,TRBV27,CASRPTTGTSGPSYNEQFF
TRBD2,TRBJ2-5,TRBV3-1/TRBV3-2,CASSKSGGAQTQYF
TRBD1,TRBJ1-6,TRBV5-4,CASSLPGQGFLLNSPLHF
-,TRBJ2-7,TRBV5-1,CASSPSLGGEQYF
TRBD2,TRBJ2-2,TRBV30,CAWSPGGLAGGGTGELFF
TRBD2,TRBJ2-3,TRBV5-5,CASSLGLAGGFSTDTQYF
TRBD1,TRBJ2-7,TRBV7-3,CASSSDRGGYEQYF
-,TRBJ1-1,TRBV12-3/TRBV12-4,CASSKLGNTEAFF
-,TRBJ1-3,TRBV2,CASSEGGGVNESGNTIYF
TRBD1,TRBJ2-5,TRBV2,CASRPGQGETQYF
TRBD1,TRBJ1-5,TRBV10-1,CASSDEWGRDSYSNQPQHF
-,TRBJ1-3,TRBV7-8,CASSPLGTSGNTIYF
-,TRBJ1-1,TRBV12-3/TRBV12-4,CASTIEGAEAFF
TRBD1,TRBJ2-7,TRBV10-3,CAISELGQGFSEQYF
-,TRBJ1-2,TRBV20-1,CSASKGSGNYGYTF
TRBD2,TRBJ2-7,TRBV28,CAILAGRSSYEQYF
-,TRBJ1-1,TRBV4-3,CASTYSRGAVVAEAFF
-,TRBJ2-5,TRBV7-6,CASSLVSAGSQETQYF
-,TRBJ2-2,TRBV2,CASRETVNTGELFF
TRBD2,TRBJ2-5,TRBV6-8,CASRCSGRASQETQYF
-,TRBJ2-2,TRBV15,CATRSAGELFF
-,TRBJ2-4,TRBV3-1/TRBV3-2,CASSHHDRNIQYF
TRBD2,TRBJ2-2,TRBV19,CASRIGLAGVRGTGELFF
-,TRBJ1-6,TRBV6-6,CASSPTTRDSPLHF
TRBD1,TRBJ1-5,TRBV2,CASTGQGTVNQPQHF
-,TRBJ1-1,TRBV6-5,CASSYSGTSNTEAFF
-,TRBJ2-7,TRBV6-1,CASSEVGGLDEQYF
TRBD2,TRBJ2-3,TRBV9,CASSGRGLATDTQYF
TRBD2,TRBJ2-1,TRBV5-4,CASSLSGTSGRAFVF